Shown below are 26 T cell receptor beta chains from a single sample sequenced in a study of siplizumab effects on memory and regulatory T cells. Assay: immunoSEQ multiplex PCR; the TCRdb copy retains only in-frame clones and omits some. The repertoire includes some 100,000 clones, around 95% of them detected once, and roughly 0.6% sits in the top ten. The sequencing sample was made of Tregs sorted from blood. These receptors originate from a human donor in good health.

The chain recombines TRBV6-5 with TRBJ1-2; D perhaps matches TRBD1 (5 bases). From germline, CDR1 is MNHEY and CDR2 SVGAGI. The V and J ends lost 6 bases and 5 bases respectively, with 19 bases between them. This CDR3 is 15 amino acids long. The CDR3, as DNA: TGTGCCAGCAGCCGTGGGGACGGCCCTGGGTATGGCTACACCTTC. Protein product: CASSRGDGPGYGYTF.

CDR3 sequence reads: CASSQDPVLPQHF. CDR3 in DNA: TGCGCCAGCAGCCAAGATCCGGTCCTGCCCCAGCATTTT. The J gene is TRBJ1-5, the V gene TRBV4-1; D unclear. The CDR3 has 13 residues. Trimming shortened V by 0 bases and J by 9 bases, and 9 bases separated the two germline ends. Germline CDR1 MGHRA, CDR2 YSYEKL.

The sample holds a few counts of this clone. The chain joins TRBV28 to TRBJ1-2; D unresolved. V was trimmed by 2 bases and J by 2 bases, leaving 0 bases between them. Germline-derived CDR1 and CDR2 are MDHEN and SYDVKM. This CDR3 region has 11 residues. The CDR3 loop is CASSLNYGYTF. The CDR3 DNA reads TGTGCCAGCAGTTTAAACTATGGCTACACCTTC.

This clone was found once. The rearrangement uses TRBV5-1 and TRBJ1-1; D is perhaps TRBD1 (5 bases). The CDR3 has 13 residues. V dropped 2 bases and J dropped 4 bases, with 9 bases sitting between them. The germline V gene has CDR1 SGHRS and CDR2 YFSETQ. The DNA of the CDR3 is TGCGCCAGCAGCTTTGGGGCGGGCACTGAAGCTTTCTTT. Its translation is CASSFGAGTEAFF.

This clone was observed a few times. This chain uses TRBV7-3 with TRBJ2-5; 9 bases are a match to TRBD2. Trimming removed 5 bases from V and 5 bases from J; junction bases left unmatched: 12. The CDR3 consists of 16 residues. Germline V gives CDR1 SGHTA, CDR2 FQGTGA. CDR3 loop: CASSPHAGGLGETQYF. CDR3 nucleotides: TGTGCCAGCAGCCCCCATGCGGGAGGGCTGGGGGAGACCCAGTACTTC. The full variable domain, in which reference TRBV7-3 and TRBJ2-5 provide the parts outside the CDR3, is GAGVSQTPSNKVTEKGKYVELRCDPISGHTALYWYRQSLGQGPEFLIYFQGTGAADDSGLPNDRFFAVRPEGSVSTLKIQRTERGDSAVYLCASSPHAGGLGETQYFGPGTRLLVL.

The CDR3 region has the DNA TGTGCCAGTAGTATACAGATCGGACTCACTATTTACGAGCAGTACTTC. Its translation is CASSIQIGLTIYEQYF. The rearrangement links TRBV19 to TRBJ2-7, with D tentatively TRBD2 (5 bases). The V end lost 2 bases, the J end lost 4 bases, and 18 bases lay between the germline ends. The CDR3 extends over 16 amino acids. Germline CDR1 LNHDA, CDR2 SQIVND (reference sequence).

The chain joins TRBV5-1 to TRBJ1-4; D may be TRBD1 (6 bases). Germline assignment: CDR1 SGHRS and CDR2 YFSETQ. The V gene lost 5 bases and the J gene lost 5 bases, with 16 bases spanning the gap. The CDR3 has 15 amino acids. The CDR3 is CASSFGRGGNEKLFF. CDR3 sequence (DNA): TGCGCCAGCAGTTTTGGCAGAGGGGGGAATGAAAAACTGTTTTTT.

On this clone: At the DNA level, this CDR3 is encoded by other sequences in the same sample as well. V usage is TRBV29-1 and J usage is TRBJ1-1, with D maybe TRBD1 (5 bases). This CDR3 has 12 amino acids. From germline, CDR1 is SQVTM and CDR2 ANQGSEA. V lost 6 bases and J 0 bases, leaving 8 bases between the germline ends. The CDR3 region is CSVVTVNTEAFF. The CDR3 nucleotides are TGCAGCGTGGTGACAGTGAACACTGAAGCTTTCTTT. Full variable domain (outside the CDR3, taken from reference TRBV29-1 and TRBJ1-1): SAVISQKPSRDICQRGTSLTIQCQVDSQVTMMFWYRQQPGQSLTLIATANQGSEATYESGFVIDKFPISRPNLTFSTLTVSNMSPEDSSIYLCSVVTVNTEAFFGQGTRLTVV.

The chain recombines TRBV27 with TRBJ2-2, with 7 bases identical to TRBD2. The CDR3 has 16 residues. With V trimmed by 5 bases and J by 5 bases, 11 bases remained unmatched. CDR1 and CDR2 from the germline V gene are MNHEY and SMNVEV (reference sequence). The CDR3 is CASSTGLGVGTGELFF. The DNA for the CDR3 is TGTGCCAGCAGTACAGGACTAGGAGTAGGAACCGGGGAGCTGTTTTTT.

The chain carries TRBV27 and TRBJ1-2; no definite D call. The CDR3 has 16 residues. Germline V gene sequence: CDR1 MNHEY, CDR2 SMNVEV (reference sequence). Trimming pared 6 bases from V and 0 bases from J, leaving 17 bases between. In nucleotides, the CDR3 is TGTGCCAGCAGCAAACACTTAAGGGCCTCTAACTATGGCTACACCTTC. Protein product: CASSKHLRASNYGYTF.

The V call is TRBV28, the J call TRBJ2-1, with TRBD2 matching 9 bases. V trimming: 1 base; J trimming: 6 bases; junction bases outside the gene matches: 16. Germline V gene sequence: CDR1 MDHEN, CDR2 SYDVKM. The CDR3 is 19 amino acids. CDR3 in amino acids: CASSLSFLLLREGRNEQFF. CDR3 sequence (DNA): TGTGCCAGCAGTTTATCGTTTCTTCTCTTGCGGGAGGGCCGCAATGAGCAGTTCTTC. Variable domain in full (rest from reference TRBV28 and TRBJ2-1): DVKVTQSSRYLVKRTGEKVFLECVQDMDHENMFWYRQDPGLGLRLIYFSYDVKMKEKGDIPEGYSVSREKKERFSLILESASTNQTSMYLCASSLSFLLLREGRNEQFFGPGTRLTVL.

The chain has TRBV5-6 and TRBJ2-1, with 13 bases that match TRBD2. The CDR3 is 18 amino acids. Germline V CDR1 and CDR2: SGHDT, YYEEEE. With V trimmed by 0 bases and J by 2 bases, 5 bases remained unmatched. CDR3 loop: CASSLGRLAGGTYNEQFF. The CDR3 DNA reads TGTGCCAGCAGCTTGGGGCGACTAGCGGGAGGCACCTACAATGAGCAGTTCTTC.

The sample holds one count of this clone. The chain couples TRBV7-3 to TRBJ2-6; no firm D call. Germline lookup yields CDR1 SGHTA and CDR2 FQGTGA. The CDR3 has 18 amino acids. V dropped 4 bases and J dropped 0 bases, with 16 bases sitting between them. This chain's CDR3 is CASSSQPTVRSGANVLTF. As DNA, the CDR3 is TGTGCCAGCAGCTCGCAACCGACGGTTCGCTCTGGGGCCAACGTCCTGACTTTC. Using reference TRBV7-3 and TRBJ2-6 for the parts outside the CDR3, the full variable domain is GAGVSQTPSNKVTEKGKYVELRCDPISGHTALYWYRQSLGQGPEFLIYFQGTGAADDSGLPNDRFFAVRPEGSVSTLKIQRTERGDSAVYLCASSSQPTVRSGANVLTFGAGSRLTVL.

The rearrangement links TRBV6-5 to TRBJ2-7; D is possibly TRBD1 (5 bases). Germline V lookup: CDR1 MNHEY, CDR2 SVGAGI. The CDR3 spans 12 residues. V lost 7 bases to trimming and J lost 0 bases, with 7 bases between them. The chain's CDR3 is CASTRDSYEQYF. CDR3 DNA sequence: TGTGCCAGCACCAGGGACTCCTACGAGCAGTACTTC.

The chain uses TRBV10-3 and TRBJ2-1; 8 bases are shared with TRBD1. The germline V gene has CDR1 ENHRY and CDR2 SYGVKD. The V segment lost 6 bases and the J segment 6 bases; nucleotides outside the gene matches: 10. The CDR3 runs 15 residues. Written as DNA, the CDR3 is TGTGCCATCAGCTGGGACAGGCCGGGGAGCAATGAGCAGTTCTTC. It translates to CAISWDRPGSNEQFF.

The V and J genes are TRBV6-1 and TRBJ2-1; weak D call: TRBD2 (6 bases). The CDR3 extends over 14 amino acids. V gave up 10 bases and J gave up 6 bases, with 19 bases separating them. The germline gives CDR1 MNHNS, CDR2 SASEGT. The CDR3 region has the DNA TGTGCCATTAGGGACTTCGGACGAGCCAATGAGCAGTTCTTC. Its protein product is CAIRDFGRANEQFF.

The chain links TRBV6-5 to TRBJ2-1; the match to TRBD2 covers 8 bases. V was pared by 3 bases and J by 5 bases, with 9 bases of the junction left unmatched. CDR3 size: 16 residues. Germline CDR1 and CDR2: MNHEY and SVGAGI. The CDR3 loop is CASSYEGRGRNNEQFF. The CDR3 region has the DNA TGTGCCAGCAGTTATGAGGGACGCGGGAGGAACAATGAGCAGTTCTTC.

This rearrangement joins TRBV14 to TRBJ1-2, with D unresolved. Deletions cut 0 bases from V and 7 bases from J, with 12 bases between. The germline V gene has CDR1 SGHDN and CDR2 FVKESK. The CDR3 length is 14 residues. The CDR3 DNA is TGTGCCAGCAGCCAAGATGGTAGGGTTGGTGGCTACACCTTC. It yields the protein CASSQDGRVGGYTF.

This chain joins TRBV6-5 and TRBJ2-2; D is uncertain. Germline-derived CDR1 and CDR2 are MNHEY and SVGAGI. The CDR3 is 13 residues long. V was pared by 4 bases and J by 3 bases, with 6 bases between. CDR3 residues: CASSLVYTGELFF. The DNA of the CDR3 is TGTGCCAGCAGTTTAGTATACACCGGGGAGCTGTTTTTT.

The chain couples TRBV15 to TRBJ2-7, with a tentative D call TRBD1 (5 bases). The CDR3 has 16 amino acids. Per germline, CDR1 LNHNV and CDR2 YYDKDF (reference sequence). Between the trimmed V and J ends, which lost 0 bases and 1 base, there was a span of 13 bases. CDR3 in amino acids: CATSRDQGVTSYEQYF. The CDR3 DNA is TGTGCCACCAGCAGAGATCAAGGGGTTACATCCTACGAGCAGTACTTC.

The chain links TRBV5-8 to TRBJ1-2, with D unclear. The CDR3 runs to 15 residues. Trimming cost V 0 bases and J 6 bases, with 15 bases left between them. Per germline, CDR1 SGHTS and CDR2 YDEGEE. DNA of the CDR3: TGTGCCAGCAGCTTGGCCGCCAGCTGGATCCATGGCTACACCTTC. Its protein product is CASSLAASWIHGYTF.

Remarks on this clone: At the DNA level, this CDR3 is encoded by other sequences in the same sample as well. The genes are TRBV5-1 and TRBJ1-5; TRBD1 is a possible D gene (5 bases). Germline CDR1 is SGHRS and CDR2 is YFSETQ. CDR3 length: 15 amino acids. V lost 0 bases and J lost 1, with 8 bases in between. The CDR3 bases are TGCGCCAGCAGCTTGGCTGGGGGGAGCAATCAGCCCCAGCATTTT. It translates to CASSLAGGSNQPQHF.

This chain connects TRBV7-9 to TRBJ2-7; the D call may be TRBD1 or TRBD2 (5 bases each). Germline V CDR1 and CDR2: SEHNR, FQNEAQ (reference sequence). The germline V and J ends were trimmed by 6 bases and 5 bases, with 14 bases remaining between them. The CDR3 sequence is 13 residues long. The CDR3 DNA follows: TGTGCCAGCAGGTATGGGACGGCAAACGAGCAGTACTTC. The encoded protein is CASRYGTANEQYF.

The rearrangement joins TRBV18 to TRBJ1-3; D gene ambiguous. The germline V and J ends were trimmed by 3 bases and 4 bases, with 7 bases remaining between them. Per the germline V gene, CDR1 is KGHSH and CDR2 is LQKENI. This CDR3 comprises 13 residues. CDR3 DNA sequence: TGTGCCAGCTCACCCACAGAAGGAAACACCATATATTTT. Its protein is CASSPTEGNTIYF. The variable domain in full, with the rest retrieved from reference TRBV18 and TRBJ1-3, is NAGVMQNPRHLVRRRGQEARLRCSPMKGHSHVYWYRQLPEEGLKFMVYLQKENIIDESGMPKERFSAEFPKEGPSILRIQQVVRGDSAAYFCASSPTEGNTIYFGEGSWLTVV.

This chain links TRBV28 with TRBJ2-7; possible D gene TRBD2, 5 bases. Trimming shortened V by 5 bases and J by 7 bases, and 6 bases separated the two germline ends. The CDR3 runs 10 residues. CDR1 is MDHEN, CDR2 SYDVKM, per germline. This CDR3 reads CASSRREQYF. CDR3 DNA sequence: TGTGCCAGCAGTAGGAGGGAGCAGTACTTC.

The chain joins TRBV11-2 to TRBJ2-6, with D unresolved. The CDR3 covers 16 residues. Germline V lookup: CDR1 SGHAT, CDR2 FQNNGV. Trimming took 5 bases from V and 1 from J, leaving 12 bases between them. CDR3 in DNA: TGTGCCAGCAGCCGTGGTGTTGGTTCTGGGGCCAACGTCCTGACTTTC. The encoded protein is CASSRGVGSGANVLTF.